The entry below describes one T cell receptor beta chain. This entry belongs to a study of OX40 agonist ivuxolimab in advanced cancers. Study at large: Ivuxolimab, which is an agonistic anti-OX40 (CD134) antibody, was administered to the patients. Every patient in dose escalation had hepatocellular carcinoma, melanoma, renal cell or head and neck cancer. Around 40% of patients had received prior checkpoint inhibitor therapy.

The V end was cut by 3 bases, the J end by 1 base, with 13 bases between. The CDR3 has 15 residues. Germline V gene data show CDR1 as SGDLS and CDR2 as YYNGEE. The data were produced by immunoSEQ multiplex PCR, yet TCRdb's version contains in-frame clones alone and is incomplete. Among roughly 50,000 clones listed, about 92% were seen once. V is TRBV9 and J is TRBJ1-1; a possible D gene is TRBD1 (5 bases). This receptor was identified in an adult with an advanced solid tumor such as melanoma, head and neck, liver or kidney cancer. The specimen comprised CD4+ or CD8+ T cells sorted from blood, sampled in a trial of the OX40 agonist ivuxolimab. CDR3 amino acids: CASSATGTTNTEAFF. CDR3 coding DNA: TGTGCCAGCAGCGCCACCGGGACTACGAACACTGAAGCTTTCTTT.